The TCR beta chain described here comes from a study of OX40 agonist ivuxolimab in advanced cancers. Profiling relied on immunoSEQ multiplex PCR, and the TCRdb table lists in-frame clones only, not all of them. Of 70,000 to 95,000 clones listed, just over 85% were seen once; the top ten hold less than 0.85%. The CDR3 runs to 15 residues. The V gene end was trimmed by 1 base and the J gene end by 3 bases; junction bases not matched to a gene: 4. The TCR sequence derives from an adult with an advanced solid tumor such as melanoma, head and neck, liver or kidney cancer. V and J are TRBV23-1 and TRBJ2-7; 9 nucleotides line up with TRBD1. TRBV23-1 is an open reading frame whose function is uncertain. Sequencing was performed on CD4+ or CD8+ T cells sorted from blood, taken in a trial of the OX40 agonist ivuxolimab. CDR3 loop: CASSQYWTGDYEQYF. CDR3 in DNA: TGCGCCAGCAGTCAATACTGGACAGGGGACTACGAGCAGTACTTC.